This T cell receptor (beta chain) is drawn from a study of control samples from healthy donors and cancer patients. CDR1 and CDR2 (germline): LGHDT, YNNKEL (reference sequence). V dropped 4 bases and J dropped 6 bases, with 19 bases sitting between them. The length of the CDR3 is 15 residues. Sequencing used immunoSEQ multiplex PCR; TCRdb keeps in-frame clones, though not all of them. The table records about 170,000 clones, 70% to 90% of them present only once. V is TRBV3-1 (or the pseudogene TRBV3-2) and J is TRBJ2-7, with D perhaps matching TRBD1 (8 bases). This sequence was found in a man aged 30 to 39 in good health. The sample consisted of blood. The CDR3 loop is CASSLRMDREGEQYF. For the CDR3, the DNA is TGTGCCAGCAGCCTGAGGATGGACAGGGAGGGCGAGCAGTACTTC.